One sample yielded the 30 T cell receptor beta chains listed below, sequenced in a study of blood T cell repertoires in COVID-19. The method was immunoSEQ multiplex PCR; TCRdb's version includes in-frame clones alone and lacks a portion of them. The profile covers some 460,000 clones, with around 87% appearing a single time and roughly 0.72% taken by the ten largest. The sequenced sample consisted of PBMCs or T cells enriched from blood (not recorded which). These receptors all come from a woman aged 18-29 years who had recovered from COVID-19.

This rearrangement joins TRBV7-3 to TRBJ1-5; D uncertain. Germline CDR1 and CDR2: SGHTA and FQGTGA. Trimming stripped 5 bases from V and 1 base from J, with 6 bases between. The length of the CDR3 is 13 residues. The CDR3 DNA reads as TGTGCCAGCAGCCCCCAAAGCAATCAGCCCCAGCATTTT. It is translated as CASSPQSNQPQHF.

V is TRBV4-1 and J is TRBJ2-5; D perhaps matches TRBD2 (5 bases). V lost 6 bases and J 4 bases, leaving 12 bases between the germline ends. From germline, CDR1 is MGHRA and CDR2 YSYEKL. The CDR3 is 13 amino acids. Written as DNA, the CDR3 is TGCGCCAGCAGTTTCGGACTGGGAGAGACCCAGTACTTC. This encodes CASSFGLGETQYF.

The genes are TRBV7-3 and TRBJ1-2; tentatively, D is TRBD1 (6 bases). Germline-derived CDR1 and CDR2 are SGHTA and FQGTGA. V lost 5 bases and J 7 bases, leaving 17 bases between the germline ends. The length of the CDR3 is 14 residues. CDR3 region: CASSQGAGGRGYTF. The CDR3 DNA sequence: TGTGCCAGCAGCCAAGGGGCGGGGGGCCGTGGCTACACCTTC.

In its sample, this clone was seen a few times. The chain combines TRBV6-8 with TRBJ2-5, with D maybe TRBD1 (5 bases). Per the germline V gene, CDR1 is MNHGY and CDR2 is SAAAGT. There are 16 residues in the CDR3. Trimming took off 5 bases at V and 5 bases at J, with 21 bases between the two ends. The CDR3 spells CASSKQVPPRFETQYF. CDR3 bases: TGTGCCAGCAGTAAACAGGTGCCGCCTCGTTTTGAGACCCAGTACTTC.

V is TRBV27 and J is TRBJ1-1; 7 nucleotides align to TRBD1. From germline, CDR1 is MNHEY and CDR2 SMNVEV (reference sequence). The CDR3 has 12 amino acids. V was pared by 6 bases and J by 4 bases, with 2 bases of the junction left unmatched. CDR3 in DNA: TGTGCCAGCAGAGGGGGCCTCACTGAAGCTTTCTTT. Translated, it gives CASRGGLTEAFF.

The rearrangement uses TRBV6-6 and TRBJ2-1, with a weak D call TRBD1 (6 bases). The CDR3 is made up of 15 amino acids. V dropped 6 bases and J dropped 6 bases, with 18 bases sitting between them. CDR1 and CDR2 (germline): MNHNY, SVGAGI (reference sequence). The CDR3 loop reads CASSRVKTGFNEQFF. CDR3 nucleotide sequence: TGTGCCAGCAGCCGCGTAAAGACAGGCTTCAATGAGCAGTTCTTC.

This sequence joins TRBV2 and TRBJ1-1; D is ambiguous. V lost 4 bases to trimming and J lost 0 bases, with 9 bases between them. The CDR3 length is 14 residues. CDR1 is SNHLY and CDR2 is FYNNEI in the germline V gene. For the CDR3, the DNA is TGTGCCAGCAGTGCTGAGGGATTGAACACTGAAGCTTTCTTT. The encoded protein is CASSAEGLNTEAFF. Based on the CDR3 plus reference TRBV2 and TRBJ1-1, the full variable domain is EPEVTQTPSHQVTQMGQEVILRCVPISNHLYFYWYRQILGQKVEFLVSFYNNEISEKSEIFDDQFSVERPDGSNFTLKIRSTKLEDSAMYFCASSAEGLNTEAFFGQGTRLTVV.

This chain uses TRBV19 with TRBJ2-5; a possible D gene is TRBD2 (7 bases). The CDR3 runs 17 residues. Deletions cut 4 bases from V and 7 bases from J, with 25 bases between. Germline CDR1 is LNHDA and CDR2 is SQIVND (reference sequence). CDR3 region: CASSKGRGGGFVGTQYF. DNA of the CDR3: TGTGCCAGTAGTAAGGGGAGAGGCGGGGGCTTTGTAGGGACCCAGTACTTC.

The chain recombines TRBV11-3 with TRBJ1-1; D ambiguous. The V gene lost 4 bases and the J gene lost 0 bases, with 6 bases spanning the gap. Germline CDR1 is SGHNT and CDR2 is YENEEA. CDR3 size: 13 residues. CDR3 residues: CASSSHLNTEAFF. In nucleotides, the CDR3 is TGTGCCAGCAGCTCACACCTGAACACTGAAGCTTTCTTT.

For the CDR3, the DNA is TGCGCCAGCAGCCAAGATACCCTCCGAAGGGGGGAAAAACTGTTTTTT. Translation gives CASSQDTLRRGEKLFF. V usage is TRBV4-1 and J usage is TRBJ1-4, with D maybe TRBD1 (6 bases). Looked up from germline, CDR1 is MGHRA and CDR2 is YSYEKL. This CDR3 is 16 amino acids long. With 0 bases removed from V and 8 bases from J, the gap between germline ends came to 16 bases.

The chain carries TRBV5-8 and TRBJ1-2; possible D gene TRBD1, 6 bases. The CDR3 is 15 amino acids. Trimming left V 5 bases short and J 5 bases short, with 19 bases between. CDR1 and CDR2 (germline): SGHTS, YDEGEE. The CDR3 DNA reads TGTGCCAGCAGACACAGGGCAACAGAGTTATATGGCTACACCTTC. Its translation is CASRHRATELYGYTF.

Concerning this clone itself: The same CDR3 is also encoded by other DNA sequences in this sample. The V gene is TRBV29-1, the J gene TRBJ1-1; D remains ambiguous. Trimming removed 4 bases from V and 0 bases from J, with 6 bases in between. Germline loops: CDR1 SQVTM, CDR2 ANQGSEA. The CDR3 extends over 12 amino acids. The chain's CDR3 is CSVGGLNTEAFF. In DNA form, the CDR3 reads TGCAGCGTTGGCGGTCTGAACACTGAAGCTTTCTTT. The entire variable domain, with the rest obtained from reference TRBV29-1 and TRBJ1-1, is as follows: SAVISQKPSRDICQRGTSLTIQCQVDSQVTMMFWYRQQPGQSLTLIATANQGSEATYESGFVIDKFPISRPNLTFSTLTVSNMSPEDSSIYLCSVGGLNTEAFFGQGTRLTVV.

The V gene is TRBV2, the J gene TRBJ1-1, with 9 nucleotides matching TRBD1. Germline loops: CDR1 SNHLY, CDR2 FYNNEI. V shed 6 bases and J 4 bases; nucleotides not matched to a gene: 9. There are 15 residues in the CDR3. The DNA for the CDR3 is TGTGCCAGCAGAGAGGGACAGGGCCGTGGCACTGAAGCTTTCTTT. Translated: CASREGQGRGTEAFF. The full variable domain, with the rest looked up from reference TRBV2 and TRBJ1-1, is EPEVTQTPSHQVTQMGQEVILRCVPISNHLYFYWYRQILGQKVEFLVSFYNNEISEKSEIFDDQFSVERPDGSNFTLKIRSTKLEDSAMYFCASREGQGRGTEAFFGQGTRLTVV.

The chain recombines TRBV12-3 or TRBV12-4 with TRBJ2-4; D remains unclear. V was cut by 10 bases and J by 7 bases, with 11 bases left in between. The CDR3 runs 11 residues. The CDR3 is CAILSENIQYF. The CDR3 DNA reads as TGTGCCATCCTGTCCGAGAACATTCAGTACTTC.

Written as DNA, the CDR3 is TGCACCGGACAGGGGAACACCGGGGAGCTGTTTTTT. This encodes CTGQGNTGELFF. This sequence joins TRBV29-1 and TRBJ2-2, with 8 bases aligning to TRBD1. The CDR3 has 12 amino acids. The germline V gene has CDR1 SQVTM and CDR2 ANQGSEA.

This clone was detected only once. The chain couples TRBV10-3 to TRBJ2-2; possible D gene TRBD1, 6 bases. This CDR3 has 14 residues. The V gene lost 11 bases and the J gene lost 3 bases, with 16 bases spanning the gap. CDR1 and CDR2 (germline): ENHRY, SYGVKD. For the CDR3, the DNA is TGTGCCGCCTCATCAGGGGACGACACCGGGGAGCTGTTTTTT. Its translation is CAASSGDDTGELFF.

As concerns this clone: This CDR3 is also generated by other DNA sequences in the sample. V is TRBV28 and J is TRBJ2-3; D is uncertain. With 6 bases removed from V and 4 bases from J, the gap between germline ends came to 8 bases. Germline CDR1 reads MDHEN; CDR2 reads SYDVKM. CDR3 length: 12 amino acids. In DNA form, the CDR3 reads TGTGCCAGCAGAAAAGAGGCAGATACGCAGTATTTT. It specifies CASRKEADTQYF.

The chain joins TRBV7-2 to TRBJ2-2; 9 nucleotides line up with TRBD2. The V gene's germline CDR1 is SGHTA and CDR2 FQGNSA. J was trimmed by 4 bases and V by 6 bases; bases with no gene match: 6. The CDR3 contains 15 residues. CDR3: CASRSGLASTGELFF. CDR3 nucleotide sequence: TGTGCCAGCAGATCGGGACTAGCTAGCACCGGGGAGCTGTTTTTT.

This clone was detected a few times. The rearrangement links TRBV5-1 to TRBJ1-1, with 7 bases fitting TRBD1. The V segment lost 4 bases and the J segment 2 bases; nucleotides outside the gene matches: 8. Germline CDR1 is SGHRS and CDR2 is YFSETQ. The CDR3 runs to 15 residues. In nucleotides, the CDR3 is TGCGCCAGCAGCCCGGGGACAGAACCCAACACTGAAGCTTTCTTT. Amino acid sequence: CASSPGTEPNTEAFF. Looking up the rest from reference TRBV5-1 and TRBJ1-1 gives the full variable domain: KAGVTQTPRYLIKTRGQQVTLSCSPISGHRSVSWYQQTPGQGLQFLFEYFSETQRNKGNFPGRFSGRQFSNSRSEMNVSTLELGDSALYLCASSPGTEPNTEAFFGQGTRLTVV.

This clone was seen once. V gene TRBV7-6 combines with J gene TRBJ2-5; maybe TRBD1 (6 bases). This CDR3 region has 14 residues. Trimming left V 5 bases short and J 0 bases short, with 10 bases between. CDR1 is SGHVS and CDR2 is FNYEAQ in the germline V gene. CDR3 nucleotide sequence: TGTGCCAGCAGCCCGGGACATCACCAAGAGACCCAGTACTTC. The encoded protein is CASSPGHHQETQYF.

This clone occurred a few times. V usage is TRBV28 and J usage is TRBJ1-1; D gene unclear. Trimming took off 1 base at V and 2 bases at J, with 8 bases between the two ends. This CDR3 comprises 14 residues. CDR1 is MDHEN, CDR2 SYDVKM, per germline. The CDR3 sequence: CASSLSGANTEAFF. CDR3 DNA: TGTGCCAGCAGTTTATCGGGAGCCAACACTGAAGCTTTCTTT.

The chain employs TRBV5-1 and TRBJ2-7; 9 bases line up with TRBD1. V dropped 5 bases and J dropped 2; count of bases not matched to a gene: 17. Germline assignment: CDR1 SGHRS and CDR2 YFSETQ. CDR3 size: 18 residues. The CDR3 protein is CASRNVDRGNASPYEQYF. CDR3 nucleotide sequence: TGCGCCAGCAGAAATGTCGACAGGGGGAACGCGAGCCCCTACGAGCAGTACTTC. The complete variable domain, with remaining parts taken from reference TRBV5-1 and TRBJ2-7, reads KAGVTQTPRYLIKTRGQQVTLSCSPISGHRSVSWYQQTPGQGLQFLFEYFSETQRNKGNFPGRFSGRQFSNSRSEMNVSTLELGDSALYLCASRNVDRGNASPYEQYFGPGTRLTVT.

The table lists this clone with many counts. This chain links TRBV28 with TRBJ1-2; 7 positions agree with TRBD1. The CDR3 has 14 residues. V lost 5 bases, J lost 8 bases, and 11 bases stayed unmatched. Germline V CDR1 and CDR2: MDHEN, SYDVKM. CDR3 residues: CASSPSGQAQGYTF. In DNA, the CDR3 is TGTGCCAGCAGTCCCTCTGGACAGGCCCAAGGCTACACCTTC.

CDR3 DNA sequence: TGTGCCAGCAGTTATACAGGGTCCGAAGCTTTCTTT. This sequence encodes CASSYTGSEAFF. The chain is built from TRBV6-5 and TRBJ1-1; D is perhaps TRBD1 (6 bases). From germline, CDR1 is MNHEY and CDR2 SVGAGI. The CDR3 is 12 amino acids. V lost 3 bases and J lost 8, with 10 bases in between.

The chain has TRBV5-1 and TRBJ2-7, with 12 bases that match TRBD2. CDR3 length: 15 amino acids. From germline, CDR1 is SGHRS and CDR2 YFSETQ. Trimming cost V 3 bases and J 5 bases; bases outside gene matches: 6. This chain's CDR3 is CASSSLTSGGHEQYF. The CDR3 DNA follows: TGCGCCAGCAGCTCCCTGACTAGCGGGGGCCACGAGCAGTACTTC.

The J gene is TRBJ2-7, the V gene TRBV5-5; TRBD1 might be the D (6 bases). CDR1 is SGHKS and CDR2 is YYEKEE in the germline V gene (reference sequence). CDR3 length: 13 amino acids. Trimming shortened V by 2 bases and J by 5 bases, and 11 bases separated the two germline ends. The DNA for the CDR3 is TGTGCCAGCAGCTTCCAGGGGTACGACGAGCAGTACTTC. Translation: CASSFQGYDEQYF.

The chain carries TRBV5-1 and TRBJ2-5; the D is unclear. The CDR3 totals 15 residues. CDR1 is SGHRS, CDR2 YFSETQ, per germline. V lost 2 bases and J lost 1, with 12 bases in between. This chain's CDR3 is CASSLQNPSQETQYF. The CDR3 DNA sequence: TGCGCCAGCAGCTTACAGAATCCCTCCCAAGAGACCCAGTACTTC.

The chain uses TRBV7-8 and TRBJ2-2, with 9 bases matching TRBD1. The ends lost 3 bases at V and 5 bases at J; junction bases unmatched: 4. Germline lookup yields CDR1 SGHVS and CDR2 FQNEAQ. CDR3 size: 15 residues. This CDR3 reads CASSLGQGYTGELFF. The CDR3 DNA reads as TGTGCCAGCAGCTTGGGACAGGGATATACCGGGGAGCTGTTTTTT. The whole variable domain, remainder taken from reference TRBV7-8 and TRBJ2-2, is GAGVSQSPRYKVAKRGQDVALRCDPISGHVSLFWYQQALGQGPEFLTYFQNEAQLDKSGLPSDRFFAERPEGSVSTLKIQRTQQEDSAVYLCASSLGQGYTGELFFGEGSRLTVL.

This clone was seen just once. The CDR3 nucleotides read TGTGCCAGCAGTTCGGGCACAGATACGCAGTATTTT. Encoded protein: CASSSGTDTQYF. The chain carries TRBV28 and TRBJ2-3; D is ambiguous. Germline V lookup: CDR1 MDHEN, CDR2 SYDVKM. The CDR3 spans 12 residues. Between the trimmed V and J ends, which lost 4 bases and 1 base, there was a span of 3 bases.

This clone showed up just a few times. The V call is TRBV5-4, the J call TRBJ1-2, with 7 positions matching TRBD1. Looked up from germline, CDR1 is SGHNT and CDR2 is YYREEE (reference sequence). V was pared by 0 bases and J by 5 bases, with 7 bases of the junction left unmatched. The CDR3 is made up of 15 amino acids. CDR3 residues: CASSLGFGTDYGYTF. Written as DNA, the CDR3 is TGTGCCAGCAGCTTGGGGTTCGGGACAGATTATGGCTACACCTTC.